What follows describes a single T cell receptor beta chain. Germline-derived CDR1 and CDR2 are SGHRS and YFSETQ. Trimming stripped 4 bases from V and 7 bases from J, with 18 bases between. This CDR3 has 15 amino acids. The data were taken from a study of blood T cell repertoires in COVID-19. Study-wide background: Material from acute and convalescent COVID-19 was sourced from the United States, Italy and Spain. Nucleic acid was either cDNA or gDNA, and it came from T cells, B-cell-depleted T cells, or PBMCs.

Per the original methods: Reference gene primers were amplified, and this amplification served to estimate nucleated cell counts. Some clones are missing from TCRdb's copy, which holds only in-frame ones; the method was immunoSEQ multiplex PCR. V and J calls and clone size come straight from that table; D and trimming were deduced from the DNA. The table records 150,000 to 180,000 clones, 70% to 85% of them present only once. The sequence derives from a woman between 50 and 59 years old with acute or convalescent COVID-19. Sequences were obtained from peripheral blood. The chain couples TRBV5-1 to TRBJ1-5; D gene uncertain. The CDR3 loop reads CASSPGGISQQPQHF. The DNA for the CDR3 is TGCGCCAGCAGCCCGGGCGGGATTTCGCAACAGCCCCAGCATTTT.